This T cell receptor beta chain was sequenced in a study of beta chain features in type 1 diabetes. This clone was detected only a few times. Of the isolated RNA, all was reverse transcribed, and so the sequenced material was expressed TCRB transcripts. The assay was immunoSEQ multiplex PCR, and TCRdb's table has in-frame clones only and misses some. The sample includes about 360,000 clones, around 12% seen only once; the top ten take approximately 0.015%. The CDR3 has 16 amino acids. V gave up 1 base and J gave up 6 bases, with 16 bases separating them. CDR1 is LGHNA, CDR2 YNFKEQ, per germline. This TCR came from a young man in good health. This rearrangement joins TRBV4-2 to TRBJ2-1, with D perhaps TRBD2 (6 bases). The sequenced sample was naive CD4+ T cells from blood. The CDR3 sequence: CASSQAGTLRFNEQFF. The CDR3 DNA reads as TGTGCCAGCAGCCAAGCCGGGACTCTACGATTCAATGAGCAGTTCTTC.